The entry below gives a single T cell receptor (beta chain) sequence along with its context. V shed 3 bases and J shed 2 bases, with 20 bases lying between them. CDR3 size: 18 residues. The germline gives CDR1 MNHNS, CDR2 SASEGT. The data stem from a study of shared clonotypes between healthy human individuals. Using immunoSEQ multiplex PCR, the repertoire was profiled, and TCRdb retains in-frame clones only, with some absent. Found here are about 1.1 million clones, 75% to 80% of them singletons; the top ten hold more than 0.55%. The sample taken for sequencing was memory CD4+ T cells from PBMCs. The subset denotes: CD45RA-negative fraction. This chain uses TRBV6-1 with TRBJ2-1, with D tentatively TRBD1 or TRBD2 (6 bases each). The TCR originated in a man younger than 35 in good health. Some clones in this sample may be carry-over from other donors' samples. The CDR3 loop reads CASSEKPRGERPYNEQFF. In DNA form, the CDR3 reads TGTGCCAGCAGTGAGAAACCTAGGGGGGAGCGGCCCTACAATGAGCAGTTCTTC.